The 28 T cell receptor beta chains below were found in one sample sequenced in a study of blood T cell repertoires in COVID-19. This table comes from immunoSEQ multiplex PCR, and its TCRdb copy is limited to in-frame clones, with some not included. The sample shows about 130,000 clones, just over 75% of them seen only once. The specimen sequenced was peripheral blood. These receptor sequences come from a human donor in a cohort sampled during active COVID-19.

This sequence joins TRBV19 and TRBJ2-7; 8 bases fit TRBD1. The germline V gene has CDR1 LNHDA and CDR2 SQIVND (reference sequence). This CDR3 spans 14 amino acids. V trimming: 5 bases; J trimming: 5 bases; junction bases outside the gene matches: 8. The CDR3 sequence: CASSFGQGVNEQYF. As DNA, the CDR3 is TGTGCCAGTAGTTTTGGACAGGGCGTCAACGAGCAGTACTTC.

The chain combines TRBV27 with TRBJ2-7, with a possible D match to TRBD1 (6 bases). The CDR3 has 13 amino acids. The germline V and J ends were trimmed by 2 bases and 3 bases, with 8 bases remaining between them. Germline V gene lookup returns CDR1 MNHEY and CDR2 SMNVEV (reference sequence). The CDR3 DNA reads TGTGCCAGCAGTTTAACCAGGGGCTACGAGCAGTACTTC. It specifies CASSLTRGYEQYF.

CDR3 sequence: CSASRLAGGNQETQYF. In DNA form, the CDR3 reads TGCAGTGCTAGTCGGCTAGCGGGGGGGAATCAAGAGACCCAGTACTTC. This chain connects TRBV20-1 to TRBJ2-5; 12 bases agree with TRBD2. V lost 3 bases, J lost 2 bases, and 7 bases stayed unmatched. The germline CDR1 and CDR2 sequences are DFQATT and SNEGSKA (reference sequence). The CDR3 contains 16 residues.

The chain carries TRBV5-5 and TRBJ2-7; 10 bases line up with TRBD1. CDR1 SGHKS and CDR2 YYEKEE come from the germline V gene (reference sequence). V lost 0 bases to trimming and J lost 4 bases; unmatched junction nucleotides: 4. The CDR3 covers 15 residues. As DNA, the CDR3 is TGTGCCAGCAGCTTGGGACAGGGGGCGGCGTACGAGCAGTACTTC. Translated, it gives CASSLGQGAAYEQYF.

The rearrangement uses TRBV19 and TRBJ1-6; 9 bases align to TRBD1. V dropped 4 bases and J dropped 6; count of bases not matched to a gene: 7. This CDR3 is built from 16 residues. Germline V gene data show CDR1 as LNHDA and CDR2 as SQIVND (reference sequence). CDR3 amino acids: CASSTTGGKFNSPLHF. The CDR3 nucleotides are TGTGCCAGTAGTACGACAGGGGGGAAATTTAATTCACCCCTCCACTTT.

V gene TRBV2 combines with J gene TRBJ2-1; D ambiguous. The V and J ends lost 2 bases and 0 bases respectively, with 2 bases between them. Germline V lookup: CDR1 SNHLY, CDR2 FYNNEI. The CDR3 is made up of 13 amino acids. CDR3 nucleotides: TGTGCCAGCAGTGAACGCTCCTACAATGAGCAGTTCTTC. This encodes CASSERSYNEQFF.

The J gene is TRBJ1-1, the V gene TRBV10-3; D is unresolved. CDR3 length: 12 residues. CDR1 is ENHRY and CDR2 is SYGVKD in the germline V gene. V gave up 10 bases and J gave up 1 base, with 10 bases separating them. The CDR3 bases are TGTGCCACCCTAGACGGGAACACTGAAGCTTTCTTT. Protein sequence: CATLDGNTEAFF.

This clone was picked up one time. V is TRBV4-1 and J is TRBJ1-2; perhaps TRBD1 as D (6 bases). CDR3 length: 14 residues. V was pared by 4 bases and J by 6 bases, with 15 bases between. Germline CDR1 MGHRA, CDR2 YSYEKL. CDR3 sequence reads: CASSPYRVGDGYTF. The CDR3 coding sequence is TGCGCCAGCAGCCCCTACAGGGTGGGAGATGGCTACACCTTC.

The chain couples TRBV18 to TRBJ1-2; D is perhaps TRBD1 (5 bases). V dropped 3 bases and J dropped 0 bases, with 11 bases sitting between them. Germline CDR1 and CDR2: KGHSH and LQKENI. The CDR3 totals 15 residues. The CDR3 sequence: CASSPAWDSNYGYTF. As DNA, the CDR3 is TGTGCCAGCTCACCGGCCTGGGACTCTAACTATGGCTACACCTTC. Variable domain in full (rest from reference TRBV18 and TRBJ1-2): NAGVMQNPRHLVRRRGQEARLRCSPMKGHSHVYWYRQLPEEGLKFMVYLQKENIIDESGMPKERFSAEFPKEGPSILRIQQVVRGDSAAYFCASSPAWDSNYGYTFGSGTRLTVV.

The genes are TRBV29-1 and TRBJ1-1, with a tentative D call TRBD1 (6 bases). Germline values: CDR1 SQVTM, CDR2 ANQGSEA. The CDR3 spans 13 residues. V gave up 3 bases and J gave up 1 base, with 9 bases separating them. CDR3 in amino acids: CSVEGATNTEAFF. The CDR3 DNA follows: TGCAGCGTTGAGGGGGCTACGAACACTGAAGCTTTCTTT.

This sequence joins TRBV6-5 and TRBJ1-3, with TRBD1 matching over 8 bases. This CDR3 is built from 14 residues. Unmatched junction bases numbered 5, after V lost 6 bases and J lost 4 bases. In germline, CDR1 is MNHEY, CDR2 SVGAGI. CDR3 sequence: CASSRQGYGNTIYF. CDR3 coding DNA: TGTGCCAGCAGCCGACAGGGGTACGGAAACACCATATATTTT.

The chain links TRBV18 to TRBJ1-1, with D tentatively TRBD1 (6 bases). The CDR3 has 15 amino acids. Germline CDR1 KGHSH, CDR2 LQKENI. The ends were cut back, 2 bases at V and 1 base at J, with 11 bases in the middle. The chain's CDR3 is CASSPERQENTEAFF. The DNA of the CDR3 is TGTGCCAGCTCACCAGAGAGACAGGAGAACACTGAAGCTTTCTTT.

The chain employs TRBV19 and TRBJ2-6; TRBD1 matches at 10 bases. The CDR3 totals 17 residues. The trim removed 10 bases at V and 0 bases at J, leaving 9 bases unmatched. CDR1 and CDR2 (germline): LNHDA, SQIVND (reference sequence). The DNA for the CDR3 is TGTGCCACCCAAAGGTGGGACAGGGGCTCTGGGGCCAACGTCCTGACTTTC. It specifies CATQRWDRGSGANVLTF.

This clone was counted only a few times. J is TRBJ2-7 and V is TRBV4-1; a weak D match, TRBD1 (5 bases). The V end was cut by 0 bases, the J end by 8 bases, with 11 bases between. The CDR3 totals 13 residues. Germline V lookup: CDR1 MGHRA, CDR2 YSYEKL. Here the CDR3 DNA reads TGCGCCAGCAGCCAAGATAACAGGCGCCAGCAGTACTTC. Protein product: CASSQDNRRQQYF.

V gene TRBV5-6 combines with J gene TRBJ1-1; TRBD1 might be the D (6 bases). Deletions cut 6 bases from V and 6 bases from J, with 18 bases between. The CDR3 covers 14 residues. Germline loops: CDR1 SGHDT, CDR2 YYEEEE. DNA of the CDR3: TGTGCCAGCATACACTCGACAGGACTCCCTGAAGCTTTCTTT. Translation gives CASIHSTGLPEAFF.

V gene TRBV19 combines with J gene TRBJ2-1; 7 nucleotides match TRBD2. The CDR3 has 14 residues. V lost 5 bases to trimming and J lost 9 bases; unmatched junction nucleotides: 10. Germline CDR1 LNHDA, CDR2 SQIVND (reference sequence). CDR3 DNA sequence: TGTGCCAGTAGTTTAAGCGGGGAAGCGGGTGAGCAGTTCTTC. This codes for CASSLSGEAGEQFF.

The chain has TRBV29-1 and TRBJ1-1; D not certain. V was trimmed by 4 bases and J by 1 base, leaving 13 bases between them. The CDR3 covers 14 residues. Per the germline V gene, CDR1 is SQVTM and CDR2 is ANQGSEA. For the CDR3, the DNA is TGCAGCGTTGTCCAATCGGCGGGGAACACTGAAGCTTTCTTT. Translating gives CSVVQSAGNTEAFF.

J is TRBJ1-1 and V is TRBV18; perhaps TRBD1 as D (5 bases). CDR1 is KGHSH, CDR2 LQKENI, per germline. Trimming took off 0 bases at V and 1 base at J, with 9 bases between the two ends. The CDR3 extends over 15 amino acids. In DNA form, the CDR3 reads TGTGCCAGCTCACCACCGTGGCAGGGGAACACTGAAGCTTTCTTT. Translating it yields CASSPPWQGNTEAFF.

The V gene is TRBV3-1 (or the pseudogene TRBV3-2), the J gene TRBJ2-5; 14 bases align to TRBD2. The CDR3 sequence is 19 residues long. Germline assignment: CDR1 LGHDT and CDR2 YNNKEL (reference sequence). With 5 bases clipped from V and 0 bases from J, the junction kept 11 bases outside the gene matches. As DNA, the CDR3 is TGTGCCAGCAGCGACGGACTAGCGGGGGGAGCGGGGTACCAAGAGACCCAGTACTTC. Encoded protein: CASSDGLAGGAGYQETQYF.

This chain connects TRBV6-5 to TRBJ1-1, with D possibly TRBD1 on 5 matching bases. The CDR3 covers 13 residues. Germline V CDR1 and CDR2: MNHEY, SVGAGI. Trimming shortened V by 2 bases and J by 4 bases, and 8 bases separated the two germline ends. CDR3 region: CASSYQGITEAFF. Here the CDR3 DNA reads TGTGCCAGCAGTTACCAGGGTATCACTGAAGCTTTCTTT.

The chain is built from TRBV7-9 and TRBJ2-1, with D possibly matching TRBD1 (6 bases). Germline V lookup: CDR1 SEHNR, CDR2 FQNEAQ (reference sequence). The CDR3 runs 16 residues. The germline V and J ends were trimmed by 1 base and 4 bases, with 14 bases remaining between them. CDR3 region: CASSLVPQGRYNEQFF. CDR3 nucleotide sequence: TGTGCCAGCAGCTTAGTACCGCAGGGGCGGTACAATGAGCAGTTCTTC.

The chain combines TRBV5-6 with TRBJ2-7; 7 nucleotides line up with TRBD2. Germline V gene sequence: CDR1 SGHDT, CDR2 YYEEEE. V shed 4 bases, J shed 2 bases, and the junction held 12 bases outside the gene matches. The CDR3 contains 16 residues. The DNA for the CDR3 is TGTGCCAGCAGCCTAAGGCTCGGCGGGGGAACCTACGAGCAGTACTTC. It is translated as CASSLRLGGGTYEQYF.

V gene TRBV11-3 combines with J gene TRBJ2-3; 14 bases line up with TRBD2. CDR3 length: 17 residues. The germline gives CDR1 SGHNT, CDR2 YENEEA. The J segment lost 2 bases and the V segment lost 5 bases, leaving 6 bases of the junction unmatched. Here the CDR3 reads CASSAGTSGGATDTQYF. CDR3 coding DNA: TGTGCCAGCAGCGCGGGGACTAGCGGGGGAGCCACAGATACGCAGTATTTT.

This clone was detected only a few times. The chain employs TRBV29-1 and TRBJ1-2; 7 bases agree with TRBD1. V lost 4 bases to trimming and J lost 1 base; unmatched junction nucleotides: 12. Per the germline V gene, CDR1 is SQVTM and CDR2 is ANQGSEA. The CDR3 spans 16 residues. The CDR3 DNA is TGCAGCGTTGGGGCGACAGGGTGGGGTTTTAACTATGGCTACACCTTC. This encodes CSVGATGWGFNYGYTF.

The chain couples TRBV15 to TRBJ1-5, with TRBD1 as a possible D gene (6 bases). V dropped 4 bases and J dropped 6 bases, with 19 bases sitting between them. Germline V lookup: CDR1 LNHNV, CDR2 YYDKDF (reference sequence). This CDR3 is built from 16 residues. CDR3 DNA: TGTGCCACCAGCACCCAGGGGAGGGACGGTACTCAGCCCCAGCATTTT. Protein product: CATSTQGRDGTQPQHF.

The V call is TRBV6-6, the J call TRBJ1-5; perhaps TRBD1 as D (5 bases). The CDR3 extends over 15 amino acids. V shed 7 bases and J shed 0 bases, with 13 bases lying between them. Germline assignment: CDR1 MNHNY and CDR2 SVGAGI (reference sequence). CDR3 nucleotides: TGTGCCAGCACTTCGACAGATAATAGCAATCAGCCCCAGCATTTT. Translating gives CASTSTDNSNQPQHF.

This chain joins TRBV10-3 and TRBJ1-5, with 8 bases fitting TRBD1. Per the germline V gene, CDR1 is ENHRY and CDR2 is SYGVKD. J was trimmed by 4 bases and V by 5 bases; bases with no gene match: 7. This CDR3 is built from 15 residues. CDR3 region: CAISPTGGGNQPQHF. The DNA for the CDR3 is TGTGCCATCAGTCCTACAGGGGGGGGGAATCAGCCCCAGCATTTT.

This chain uses TRBV24-1 with TRBJ2-1, with 7 bases fitting TRBD1. Germline loops: CDR1 KGHDR, CDR2 SFDVKD. Trimming took 5 bases from V and 9 from J; bases not matched to a gene: 9. The CDR3 is made up of 14 amino acids. The CDR3: CATSGAGGASEQFF. For the CDR3, the DNA is TGTGCCACCAGTGGGGCAGGGGGAGCTAGTGAGCAGTTCTTC.